The entry that follows covers one TCR beta chain sequence. This specimen comes from a study of blood T cell repertoires in COVID-19. This table comes from immunoSEQ multiplex PCR, and its TCRdb copy is limited to in-frame clones, with some not included. The sample includes about 84,000 clones, approximately 86% of them seen just once. This clonotype originated in a man older than 75 with active or convalescent COVID-19. Sequences were obtained from peripheral blood.

CDR3 sequence: CSVGTSGPIYNEQFF. DNA for the CDR3: TGCAGCGTTGGGACTAGCGGGCCGATTTACAATGAGCAGTTCTTC. The rearrangement joins TRBV29-1 to TRBJ2-1; TRBD2 agrees at 11 bases. Per germline, CDR1 SQVTM and CDR2 ANQGSEA. The ends lost 4 bases at V and 4 bases at J; junction bases unmatched: 6. This CDR3 spans 15 amino acids.